Below, 21 T cell receptor beta chains from the same sample are listed, as sequenced in a study of cytomegalovirus exposure and HLA in healthy donors (dated by TCRdb to 2017 to 2019). The library came from the immunoSEQ multiplex PCR assay. For the multiplex PCR, a mixture combining 60 forward primers for TCR Vbeta segments and 13 reverse primers for TCR Jbeta segments was used. TCRdb took over this immuneACCESS table, retaining in-frame rearrangements with V and J assigned. Such tables are incomplete; in checked studies, under half of the missing clones stem from an unresolved V gene, and the remainder is unexplained. The sample table shows about 130,000 clones, and almost 85% are seen once. The ten top clones hold approximately 3% of the sample. The sample comprised PBMCs. All receptors derive from a boy between 2 and 10 years old in good health and CMV-seronegative.

The V gene is TRBV6-1, the J gene TRBJ2-1, with 8 bases that match TRBD1. The germline V gene encodes CDR1 MNHNS and CDR2 SASEGT. J lost 0 bases, V lost 7 bases, and 5 bases had no gene match. CDR3 length: 15 residues. The CDR3 region has the DNA TGTGCCAGCAACACTGGGACAGGCTCCTACAATGAGCAGTTCTTC. Its protein product is CASNTGTGSYNEQFF.

The chain has TRBV5-6 and TRBJ1-1; D possibly corresponds to TRBD1 (5 bases). Germline-derived CDR1 and CDR2 are SGHDT and YYEEEE. The V and J ends lost 3 bases and 1 base respectively, with 16 bases between them. The CDR3 has 16 residues. The CDR3 DNA reads TGTGCCAGCAGCTCCGGGGGGGGACGCGCGAACACTGAAGCTTTCTTT. Residues: CASSSGGGRANTEAFF.

This clone was counted a few times. The chain is built from TRBV10-3 and TRBJ1-1, with D unresolved. Trimming took off 5 bases at V and 1 base at J, with 8 bases between the two ends. The V gene's germline CDR1 is ENHRY and CDR2 SYGVKD. The CDR3 consists of 13 residues. The CDR3 sequence is CAISNTENTEAFF. The CDR3 DNA sequence: TGTGCCATCAGTAACACAGAGAACACTGAAGCTTTCTTT.

The chain couples TRBV4-3 to TRBJ1-2; 7 bases line up with TRBD1. V shed 1 base and J 5 bases; nucleotides not matched to a gene: 10. Looked up from germline, CDR1 is LGHNA and CDR2 is YSLEER. CDR3 length: 16 amino acids. The CDR3 protein is CASSQVPTGLGYGYTF. In DNA, the CDR3 is TGCGCCAGCAGCCAAGTCCCGACAGGGTTGGGTTATGGCTACACCTTC.

The rearrangement joins TRBV30 to TRBJ1-1, with D possibly being TRBD1 (6 bases). The CDR3 length is 11 residues. V was cut by 2 bases and J by 7 bases, with 8 bases left in between. CDR1 is GTSNPN, CDR2 SVGIG, per germline (reference sequence). As DNA, the CDR3 is TGTGCCTGGAGTCAGGGGAATGAAGCTTTCTTT. As protein: CAWSQGNEAFF.

The chain joins TRBV7-3 to TRBJ1-1, with D possibly TRBD1 on 5 matching bases. Trimming stripped 2 bases from V and 6 bases from J, with 13 bases between. The CDR3 covers 14 residues. CDR1 and CDR2 from the germline V gene are SGHTA and FQGTGA. The DNA for the CDR3 is TGTGCCAGCAGCTTATGGGGTTCGGGGGCTGAAGCTTTCTTT. Residues: CASSLWGSGAEAFF.

Turning to this clone: One junction end does not reproduce the germline sequence, and a read error may be involved. The rearrangement links TRBV19 to TRBJ2-2; D is perhaps TRBD2 (6 bases). This CDR3 is 14 amino acids long. Germline V CDR1 and CDR2: LNHDA, SQIVND (reference sequence). The CDR3 sequence: CASRDSPPTGGLFF. The CDR3, as DNA: TGTGCCAGTAGAGATTCGCCACCCACCGGGGGGCTGTTTTTT.

The V gene is TRBV29-1, the J gene TRBJ2-7; 13 bases line up with TRBD2. CDR1 and CDR2 from the germline V gene are SQVTM and ANQGSEA. The CDR3 has 16 residues. J lost 0 bases, V lost 5 bases, and 7 bases had no gene match. DNA of the CDR3: TGCAGCGTTCGGACTAGCGGGGGCCAGAGCTCCTACGAGCAGTACTTC. This sequence encodes CSVRTSGGQSSYEQYF.

In DNA, the CDR3 is TGTGCCAGCAGCTTGGGACTAGCGGGGGTGCTCACCGGGGAGCTGTTTTTT. Translating gives CASSLGLAGVLTGELFF. The V and J genes are TRBV5-4 and TRBJ2-2; 12 positions match TRBD2. The CDR3 runs to 17 residues. The germline V gene encodes CDR1 SGHNT and CDR2 YYREEE (reference sequence). V trimming: 0 bases; J trimming: 4 bases; junction bases outside the gene matches: 4.

Only one count was recorded for this clone. This sequence joins TRBV7-3 and TRBJ1-2; D remains ambiguous. Trimming removed 1 base at V and 4 bases at J, with 10 bases between. Germline CDR1 is SGHTA and CDR2 is FQGTGA. The CDR3 consists of 14 residues. The CDR3 coding sequence is TGTGCCAGCAGCTTAAGCGCAGGCCCCTATGGCTACACCTTC. It yields the protein CASSLSAGPYGYTF.

The V call is TRBV4-1, the J call TRBJ1-2; D ambiguous. V lost 1 base, J lost 5 bases, and 23 bases lay in between. The CDR3 runs 18 residues. The germline V gene encodes CDR1 MGHRA and CDR2 YSYEKL. DNA for the CDR3: TGCGCCAGCAGCCAAGTAAATCAAGTACCTAAGTCCCCATATGGCTACACCTTC. Translated: CASSQVNQVPKSPYGYTF.

This clone was found a few times. This rearrangement joins TRBV19 to TRBJ1-2, with 10 bases that match TRBD1. Germline-derived CDR1 and CDR2 are LNHDA and SQIVND (reference sequence). This CDR3 spans 15 amino acids. V trimming: 6 bases; J trimming: 4 bases; junction bases outside the gene matches: 8. DNA of the CDR3: TGTGCCAGTAGGTTACAGACAGGGGGCAGCTATGGCTACACCTTC. Amino acid sequence: CASRLQTGGSYGYTF.

This clone was picked up one time. The chain couples TRBV5-8 to TRBJ1-1; TRBD1 aligns across 10 bases. The CDR3 totals 17 residues. Germline values: CDR1 SGHTS, CDR2 YDEGEE. J was trimmed by 2 bases and V by 4 bases; bases with no gene match: 11. The CDR3 DNA follows: TGTGCCAGCAGCCAGGACAGGGGGAGCGACCCAAACACTGAAGCTTTCTTT. Amino acid sequence: CASSQDRGSDPNTEAFF. The entire variable domain, with the rest obtained from reference TRBV5-8 and TRBJ1-1, is as follows: EAGVTQSPTHLIKTRGQQATLRCSPISGHTSVYWYQQALGLGLQFLLWYDEGEERNRGNFPPRFSGRQFPNYSSELNVNALELEDSALYLCASSQDRGSDPNTEAFFGQGTRLTVV.

The chain has TRBV11-1 and TRBJ2-5; TRBD2 is a possible D gene (6 bases). Trimming pared 5 bases from V and 1 base from J, leaving 17 bases between. Germline V gives CDR1 SGHAT, CDR2 FQDESV (reference sequence). CDR3 size: 16 residues. The CDR3 sequence is CASSPSGGLIQETQYF. DNA for the CDR3: TGTGCCAGCAGCCCTTCCGGAGGGTTGATCCAAGAGACCCAGTACTTC.

The rearrangement joins TRBV27 to TRBJ2-5; 9 bases line up with TRBD1. The J call could be wrong; TRBJ2-7 is a better fit for the DNA end. The CDR3 contains 17 residues. Germline CDR1 reads MNHEY; CDR2 reads SMNVEV (reference sequence). The CDR3 protein is CASSLQGQGVASYEQYF. The CDR3 nucleotides read TGTGCCAGCAGTCTCCAGGGACAGGGAGTAGCCTCCTACGAGCAGTACTTC.

V is TRBV6-1 and J is TRBJ2-7, with 9 bases matching TRBD1. The V gene end was trimmed by 8 bases and the J gene end by 4 bases; junction bases not matched to a gene: 6. Per germline, CDR1 MNHNS and CDR2 SASEGT. The CDR3 runs 13 residues. The CDR3 is CASAQGAGYEQYF. In DNA, the CDR3 is TGTGCCAGCGCACAGGGGGCGGGATACGAGCAGTACTTC.

CDR3 region: CASSLGAGGPPDTQYF. The CDR3, as DNA: TGTGCCAGCAGCTTAGGCGCGGGGGGGCCCCCAGATACGCAGTATTTT. The chain recombines TRBV7-2 with TRBJ2-3, with TRBD2 identical over 9 bases. Germline values: CDR1 SGHTA, CDR2 FQGNSA. Germline trimming cut 1 base from V and 4 bases from J; bases unmatched to any gene: 6. The CDR3 covers 16 residues.

The CDR3 here is CASSHWTGGNSPLHF. In nucleotides, the CDR3 is TGCGCCAGCAGCCACTGGACAGGGGGGAATTCACCCCTCCACTTT. This rearrangement joins TRBV4-1 to TRBJ1-6; TRBD1 agrees at 10 bases. Per germline, CDR1 MGHRA and CDR2 YSYEKL. V trimming: 3 bases; J trimming: 7 bases; junction bases outside the gene matches: 3. The CDR3 runs to 15 residues.

The rearrangement links TRBV4-2 to TRBJ2-3; the D is unclear. CDR1 LGHNA and CDR2 YNFKEQ come from the germline V gene. V lost 1 base, J lost 3 bases, and 5 bases lay in between. This CDR3 comprises 13 residues. DNA of the CDR3: TGTGCCAGCAGCCAAGTCGAGACAGATACGCAGTATTTT. Translated, it gives CASSQVETDTQYF.

CDR3 in amino acids: CASSFQGSKPGELFF. The CDR3 nucleotides are TGTGCCAGCAGTTTCCAGGGGTCGAAACCCGGGGAGCTGTTTTTT. The chain couples TRBV6-5 to TRBJ2-2, with D possibly being TRBD1 (6 bases). V lost 4 bases, J lost 6 bases, and 15 bases lay in between. Germline V gene data show CDR1 as MNHEY and CDR2 as SVGAGI. The CDR3 covers 15 residues.

The chain recombines TRBV5-4 with TRBJ1-2; no clear D. V lost 6 bases, J lost 8 bases, and 23 bases lay in between. The CDR3 is 15 residues long. Germline V gene data show CDR1 as SGHNT and CDR2 as YYREEE (reference sequence). Here the CDR3 reads CASTFTGISRRGYTF. The CDR3 DNA reads as TGTGCCAGCACCTTTACGGGTATTAGCCGGCGCGGCTACACCTTC.